This T cell receptor (beta chain) was captured by sequencing in a study of T-cell reconstitution after alpha-beta-depleted transplantation in children. Using unique molecular identifiers, the investigators prepared the TCRbeta library. MiXCR was run by TCRdb on the PCR reads, yielding one entry per CDR3 protein. The table lists around 800,000 distinct CDR3 sequences, 16% of them singletons. Notes on the study in general: Among T cells one year after transplant, newly produced cells accounted for most counts and diversity. Several hundred expanded graft clones reportedly supplied alpha-beta T cells about two months after transplant.

In its sample, this clonotype was seen once. Antigen specificity is unknown. The sample was PBMCs, mostly from graft donor cells, taken 360 days after TCRalphabeta/CD19-depleted stem cell transplant. The clonotype originates from a male patient aged 10 to 17 who had a stem cell transplant for acute lymphoblastic leukemia, so the T cells may come from the graft donor.

The CDR3: CASMSGDTQYF. The CDR3 DNA is TGCGCCAGCATGAGCGGTGATACGCAGTATTTT. V and J are TRBV10-1 and TRBJ2-3, with D perhaps TRBD2 (5 bases). This CDR3 contains 11 residues. The V end lost 7 bases, the J end lost 6 bases, and 8 bases lay between the germline ends. Germline V gene data show CDR1 as WNHNN and CDR2 as SYGVQD (reference sequence).